The 22 T cell receptor beta chains below all came from one sample that was sequenced in a study of T cell responses to AZD1222 COVID-19 vaccine. The assay was immunoSEQ multiplex PCR, and TCRdb's table has in-frame clones only and misses some. The sample shows fewer than 100,000 clones, around 88% of them seen only once. The specimen comprised peripheral blood, sampled 28 days after the second AZD1222 dose. The receptor source for this set is an adult who received the AZD1222 COVID-19 vaccine.

V and J are TRBV6-1 and TRBJ1-2; possibly TRBD1 for D (5 bases). V was cut by 6 bases and J by 0 bases, with 14 bases left in between. The CDR3 consists of 15 residues. Germline V CDR1 and CDR2: MNHNS, SASEGT. CDR3 region: CASSLGGLANYGYTF. For the CDR3, the DNA is TGTGCCAGCAGCCTGGGGGGGTTAGCTAACTATGGCTACACCTTC.

This clone was found once. This chain joins TRBV6-5 and TRBJ2-3; D is uncertain. The germline V and J ends were trimmed by 0 bases and 2 bases, with 6 bases remaining between them. Germline V gene lookup returns CDR1 MNHEY and CDR2 SVGAGI. CDR3 length: 14 residues. CDR3 in DNA: TGTGCCAGCAGTTACTCGTATTCCACAGATACGCAGTATTTT. This gives the protein CASSYSYSTDTQYF.

The chain uses TRBV24-1 and TRBJ2-3; 7 bases agree with TRBD2. Germline CDR1 KGHDR, CDR2 SFDVKD. The CDR3 has 13 amino acids. Trimming removed 4 bases from V and 8 bases from J; junction bases left unmatched: 5. The CDR3 loop is CATSDRTSSTQYF. DNA for the CDR3: TGTGCCACCAGTGACCGGACTAGTAGTACGCAGTATTTT.

The CDR3: CASSLGGGSSGNTIYF. The CDR3 DNA follows: TGTGCCAGCAGCTTAGGGGGTGGTAGCTCTGGAAACACCATATATTTT. The rearrangement links TRBV13 to TRBJ1-3; D is unclear. This CDR3 contains 16 residues. Trimming left V 0 bases short and J 0 bases short, with 9 bases between. The V gene's germline CDR1 is PRHDT and CDR2 FYEKMQ (reference sequence).

This rearrangement joins TRBV13 to TRBJ2-7; maybe TRBD2 (6 bases). The ends were cut back, 5 bases at V and 0 bases at J, with 14 bases in the middle. This CDR3 spans 15 amino acids. Germline-derived CDR1 and CDR2 are PRHDT and FYEKMQ (reference sequence). CDR3 amino acids: CASSTGAGSSYEQYF. DNA of the CDR3: TGTGCCAGCAGCACGGGAGCAGGTAGCTCCTACGAGCAGTACTTC.

The rearrangement uses TRBV30 and TRBJ1-5; no firm D call. Trimming cost V 6 bases and J 4 bases, with 31 bases left between them. CDR1 is GTSNPN and CDR2 is SVGIG in the germline V gene (reference sequence). CDR3 length: 19 residues. CDR3 protein: CACTRETGSFLTSNQPQHF. The CDR3 DNA is TGTGCCTGCACGAGGGAAACCGGGTCTTTCTTAACGTCTAATCAGCCCCAGCATTTT.

This rearrangement joins TRBV18 to TRBJ1-1; D is possibly TRBD1 (6 bases). V was pared by 3 bases and J by 2 bases, with 10 bases between. This CDR3 is built from 14 residues. Germline CDR1 is KGHSH and CDR2 is LQKENI. CDR3 nucleotide sequence: TGTGCCAGCTCACCTACGGGGGGCAACACTGAAGCTTTCTTT. Translating gives CASSPTGGNTEAFF.

This chain joins TRBV27 and TRBJ2-3; 9 positions match TRBD2. In germline, CDR1 is MNHEY, CDR2 SMNVEV (reference sequence). V lost 2 bases, J lost 1 base, and 1 base stayed unmatched. The CDR3 has 15 amino acids. As DNA, the CDR3 is TGTGCCAGCAGTTTACAGCGGGGGGGCACAGATACGCAGTATTTT. Amino acids: CASSLQRGGTDTQYF.

The chain couples TRBV6-5 to TRBJ2-7; D is undetermined. This CDR3 is built from 11 residues. V was pared by 4 bases and J by 3 bases, with 4 bases between. Germline V gene lookup returns CDR1 MNHEY and CDR2 SVGAGI. The CDR3 coding sequence is TGTGCCAGCAGTTCCCACTACGAGCAGTACTTC. The encoded protein is CASSSHYEQYF.

The chain combines TRBV9 with TRBJ1-4; perhaps TRBD1 as D (5 bases). Looked up from germline, CDR1 is SGDLS and CDR2 is YYNGEE. This CDR3 comprises 14 residues. V lost 1 base and J 8 bases, leaving 12 bases between the germline ends. CDR3 sequence: CASSVIGESEKLFF. CDR3 bases: TGTGCCAGCAGCGTAATAGGGGAGTCGGAAAAACTGTTTTTT. The complete variable domain, with remaining parts taken from reference TRBV9 and TRBJ1-4, reads DSGVTQTPKHLITATGQRVTLRCSPRSGDLSVYWYQQSLDQGLQFLIQYYNGEERAKGNILERFSAQQFPDLHSELNLSSLELGDSALYFCASSVIGESEKLFFGSGTQLSVL.

This chain links TRBV18 with TRBJ2-2; 9 bases align to TRBD1. Trimming took 6 bases from V and 2 from J; bases not matched to a gene: 7. Germline loops: CDR1 KGHSH, CDR2 LQKENI. CDR3 length: 16 amino acids. The CDR3 region has the DNA TGTGCCAGCTCCGCACAGGGGGCTAGAAACACCGGGGAGCTGTTTTTT. Its translation is CASSAQGARNTGELFF.

The chain is built from TRBV6-5 and TRBJ1-4, with D uncertain. The germline V gene has CDR1 MNHEY and CDR2 SVGAGI. This CDR3 has 13 amino acids. Trimming removed 8 bases from V and 8 bases from J, with 15 bases in between. The CDR3 loop reads CASDRARTEKLFF. CDR3 DNA sequence: TGTGCCAGCGACCGGGCCAGAACCGAAAAACTGTTTTTT.

This sequence joins TRBV15 and TRBJ2-7; 9 bases line up with TRBD1. This CDR3 is 15 amino acids long. Germline lookup yields CDR1 LNHNV and CDR2 YYDKDF (reference sequence). The trim removed 3 bases at V and 4 bases at J, leaving 7 bases unmatched. CDR3 in amino acids: CATSREGQGAYEQYF. In DNA, the CDR3 is TGTGCCACCAGCAGGGAGGGACAGGGCGCTTACGAGCAGTACTTC.

The CDR3 bases are TGTGCCAGCTCAGGCCGCGAGACGAACACCGGGGAGCTGTTTTTT. Its translation is CASSGRETNTGELFF. The gene calls are TRBV18 and TRBJ2-2; D unresolved. CDR3 length: 15 residues. Germline lookup yields CDR1 KGHSH and CDR2 LQKENI. V gave up 5 bases and J gave up 0 bases, with 10 bases separating them.

The chain is built from TRBV21-1 and TRBJ1-3; TRBD1 is the table's D call, not checked against the DNA. TRBV21-1 has pseudogene status. This CDR3 has 16 residues. The CDR3 here is CASSSSTANSGNTIYF. The CDR3 DNA follows: TGTGCCAGCAGTTCTTCCACAGCAAATTCTGGAAACACCATATATTTT.

V is TRBV5-1 and J is TRBJ1-3, with TRBD1 as a possible D gene (6 bases). The CDR3 spans 14 residues. Germline V gene lookup returns CDR1 SGHRS and CDR2 YFSETQ. Deletions cut 2 bases from V and 3 bases from J, with 9 bases between. CDR3 sequence: CASSFTGIGNTIYF. CDR3 DNA: TGCGCCAGCAGCTTTACAGGGATTGGAAACACCATATATTTT. Based on the CDR3 plus reference TRBV5-1 and TRBJ1-3, the full variable domain is KAGVTQTPRYLIKTRGQQVTLSCSPISGHRSVSWYQQTPGQGLQFLFEYFSETQRNKGNFPGRFSGRQFSNSRSEMNVSTLELGDSALYLCASSFTGIGNTIYFGEGSWLTVV.

The CDR3 DNA sequence: TGTGCCAGCAGTTTGGCCGCCGGGACAGGGGGTGGCGAGCAGTACTTC. Its translation: CASSLAAGTGGGEQYF. The gene calls are TRBV28 and TRBJ2-7; 11 bases agree with TRBD1. V lost 3 bases and J lost 6; bases outside the gene matches: 10. This CDR3 contains 16 residues. CDR1 MDHEN and CDR2 SYDVKM come from the germline V gene. The variable domain in full, with the rest retrieved from reference TRBV28 and TRBJ2-7, is DVKVTQSSRYLVKRTGEKVFLECVQDMDHENMFWYRQDPGLGLRLIYFSYDVKMKEKGDIPEGYSVSREKKERFSLILESASTNQTSMYLCASSLAAGTGGGEQYFGPGTRLTVT.

The V gene is TRBV10-3, the J gene TRBJ1-5; 9 bases match TRBD1. CDR1 and CDR2 (germline): ENHRY, SYGVKD. CDR3 length: 14 amino acids. Losses at the gene ends were 10 bases for V and 5 bases for J; bases not matched to a gene: 9. CDR3 bases: TGTGCCACAAGACCCGGGACAGGGTATCAGCCCCAGCATTTT. Protein product: CATRPGTGYQPQHF.

The chain recombines TRBV7-2 with TRBJ2-7; 8 bases fit TRBD1. The trim removed 5 bases at V and 3 bases at J, leaving 6 bases unmatched. The germline gives CDR1 SGHTA, CDR2 FQGNSA. The CDR3 is made up of 14 amino acids. The CDR3 reads CASSPTDRVYEQYF. DNA for the CDR3: TGTGCCAGCAGCCCTACGGACAGGGTCTACGAGCAGTACTTC.

This chain links TRBV19 with TRBJ1-2, with 9 bases that match TRBD1. The V gene end was trimmed by 4 bases and the J gene end by 8 bases; junction bases not matched to a gene: 11. Germline V lookup: CDR1 LNHDA, CDR2 SQIVND (reference sequence). This CDR3 is 15 amino acids long. CDR3 protein: CASSTDRGVLGGYTF. Written as DNA, the CDR3 is TGTGCCAGTAGTACGGACAGGGGCGTCTTGGGCGGCTACACCTTC.

The chain combines TRBV14 with TRBJ1-6; tentative D call: TRBD1 (5 bases). V lost 2 bases, J lost 8 bases, and 7 bases lay in between. Per germline, CDR1 SGHDN and CDR2 FVKESK. This CDR3 contains 13 residues. CDR3 nucleotide sequence: TGTGCCAGCAGCCAACAGGGTTATTCACCCCTCCACTTT. Translating gives CASSQQGYSPLHF.

V gene TRBV4-1 combines with J gene TRBJ2-7; TRBD1 matches 9 bases. V shed 0 bases and J 2 bases; nucleotides not matched to a gene: 8. The CDR3 spans 17 residues. Germline-derived CDR1 and CDR2 are MGHRA and YSYEKL. CDR3 region: CASSQEATGGSPYEQYF. The CDR3 DNA reads TGCGCCAGCAGCCAAGAGGCCACAGGGGGCTCGCCCTACGAGCAGTACTTC.